This is a list of T cell receptor beta chains from one sample in a study of T cell responses to AZD1222 COVID-19 vaccine. The assay was immunoSEQ multiplex PCR, and TCRdb's table has in-frame clones only and misses some. The data hold approximately 120,000 clones, with about 90% observed a single time. Source: peripheral blood, taken on day 0 of AZD1222 vaccination. These receptors were collected from an adult in good health. The CDR3 runs from the conserved cysteine through the conserved F or W. The D gene is left open where the match is weak. Only some rows state a clone size, as once, few, many or a class for expanded clones.

cdr3_aa: CASSSHTSGNTIYF; cdr3_nt: TGTGCCAGCAGTTCTCATACCTCTGGAAACACCATATATTTT; j_call: TRBJ1-3; v_call: TRBV6-6; clone_size: -; d_call: -
cdr3_aa: CASSPRGSEGYTF; cdr3_nt: TGTGCCAGCAGCCCCAGGGGGTCTGAGGGCTACACCTTC; j_call: TRBJ1-2; v_call: TRBV9; clone_size: -; d_call: TRBD1
cdr3_aa: CSAGGSYGYTF; cdr3_nt: TGCAGTGCTGGAGGGAGCTATGGCTACACCTTC; j_call: TRBJ1-2; v_call: TRBV20-1; clone_size: -; d_call: -
cdr3_aa: CASSGQGALTDTQYF; cdr3_nt: TGTGCCAGCAGCGGACAGGGGGCGCTCACAGATACGCAGTATTTT; j_call: TRBJ2-3; v_call: TRBV6-2/TRBV6-3; clone_size: -; d_call: TRBD1
cdr3_aa: CASSFSGNTGELFF; cdr3_nt: TGTGCCAGCAGCTTCTCGGGAAACACCGGGGAGCTGTTTTTT; j_call: TRBJ2-2; v_call: TRBV5-6; clone_size: -; d_call: -
cdr3_aa: CASSLALEGYEQYF; cdr3_nt: TGTGCCAGCAGCTTAGCGTTGGAAGGCTACGAGCAGTACTTC; j_call: TRBJ2-7; v_call: TRBV7-9; clone_size: -; d_call: -
cdr3_aa: CATSPSSYEQYF; cdr3_nt: TGTGCCACCAGCCCCAGCTCCTACGAGCAGTACTTC; j_call: TRBJ2-7; v_call: TRBV15; clone_size: -; d_call: -
cdr3_aa: CASSDPASNQPQHF; cdr3_nt: TGTGCCAGCAGTGACCCAGCTAGCAATCAGCCCCAGCATTTT; j_call: TRBJ1-5; v_call: TRBV25-1; clone_size: -; d_call: -
cdr3_aa: CASRLEGDRGFYGYTF; cdr3_nt: TGTGCAAGTCGGTTAGAGGGGGACAGGGGGTTCTATGGCTACACCTTC; j_call: TRBJ1-2; v_call: TRBV12-2; clone_size: -; d_call: -
cdr3_aa: CATSRDPTEAYEQYF; cdr3_nt: TGTGCCACCAGCAGAGATCCGACAGAAGCCTACGAGCAGTACTTC; j_call: TRBJ2-7; v_call: TRBV15; clone_size: few; d_call: -
cdr3_aa: CAWSVAGRGNTEAFF; cdr3_nt: TGTGCCTGGAGTGTTGCCGGGCGGGGGAACACTGAAGCTTTCTTT; j_call: TRBJ1-1; v_call: TRBV30; clone_size: -; d_call: -
cdr3_aa: CSATQNTEAFF; cdr3_nt: TGCAGTGCTACCCAGAACACTGAAGCTTTCTTT; j_call: TRBJ1-1; v_call: TRBV20-1; clone_size: once; d_call: -
cdr3_aa: CASIAAGGNEQFF; cdr3_nt: TGTGCCAGCATTGCGGCCGGCGGGAATGAGCAGTTCTTC; j_call: TRBJ2-1; v_call: TRBV6-5; clone_size: -; d_call: -
cdr3_aa: CASSSEFSGELFF; cdr3_nt: TGTGCCAGCAGTTCAGAGTTCTCCGGGGAGCTGTTTTTT; j_call: TRBJ2-2; v_call: TRBV7-9; clone_size: -; d_call: -
cdr3_aa: CASSLRGDLNTEAFF; cdr3_nt: TGCGCCAGCAGCTTACGGGGGGATCTGAACACTGAAGCTTTCTTT; j_call: TRBJ1-1; v_call: TRBV5-1; clone_size: -; d_call: -
cdr3_aa: CATSAPGQGRPQAFF; cdr3_nt: TGTGCCACCAGCGCCCCTGGACAGGGTAGACCTCAAGCTTTCTTT; j_call: TRBJ1-1; v_call: TRBV15; clone_size: -; d_call: TRBD1